This T cell receptor (beta chain) was recorded in a study of blood T cell repertoires in COVID-19. In the study overall: Italy, Spain and the United States were the sources of the convalescent and acute COVID-19 samples.

The germline V gene encodes CDR1 SGDLS and CDR2 YYNGEE. Trimming removed 3 bases from V and 1 base from J; junction bases left unmatched: 10. The CDR3 is 18 amino acids. Measured with immunoSEQ multiplex PCR; TCRdb has only the in-frame clones, and not every one. The sample carries over 400,000 clones, approximately 85% recorded once. Sequencing was carried out using peripheral blood. The sequence was collected from a human donor in a cohort sampled during active COVID-19. The chain joins TRBV9 to TRBJ2-3; 11 nucleotides line up with TRBD1. The CDR3 nucleotides are TGTGCCAGCAGCGCAGGGACAGGGGGTGGCGGGCGCACAGATACGCAGTATTTT. This codes for CASSAGTGGGGRTDTQYF.